The 13 T cell receptor beta chains presented below share a single source sample, sequenced in a study of blood T cell repertoires in COVID-19. Sequencing was performed with immunoSEQ multiplex PCR; in TCRdb, only in-frame clones are kept and a portion is missing. Of about 300,000 clones in the sample, nearly 90% were seen once. The sample was peripheral blood. These receptor sequences come from a woman in her 30s with COVID-19, enrolled during active disease.

The chain uses TRBV4-2 and TRBJ1-4; TRBD1 is a possible D gene (5 bases). Between the trimmed V and J ends, which lost 6 bases and 7 bases, there was a span of 15 bases. The CDR3 runs to 14 residues. Germline V lookup: CDR1 LGHNA, CDR2 YNFKEQ. DNA for the CDR3: TGTGCCAGCAGTATCGGGGGGGAGATTGAAAAACTGTTTTTT. Protein product: CASSIGGEIEKLFF.

CDR3 loop: CASSTGSANTGELFF. CDR3 in DNA: TGTGCCAGTAGTACCGGGAGTGCGAACACCGGGGAGCTGTTTTTT. The rearrangement links TRBV19 to TRBJ2-2; maybe TRBD2 (6 bases). Germline V CDR1 and CDR2: LNHDA, SQIVND (reference sequence). Trimming pared 4 bases from V and 0 bases from J, leaving 9 bases between. The CDR3 contains 15 residues.

J is TRBJ2-3 and V is TRBV7-9, with D maybe TRBD2 (5 bases). V lost 3 bases, J lost 0 bases, and 10 bases lay in between. Germline CDR1 SEHNR, CDR2 FQNEAQ (reference sequence). The CDR3 has 15 residues. The DNA for the CDR3 is TGTGCCAGCAGCTTGGGGAGCACTAGCACAGATACGCAGTATTTT. This encodes CASSLGSTSTDTQYF. Together with reference TRBV7-9 and TRBJ2-3, the CDR3 gives the full variable domain: DTGVSQNPRHKITKRGQNVTFRCDPISEHNRLYWYRQTLGQGPEFLTYFQNEAQLEKSRLLSDRFSAERPKGSFSTLEIQRTEQGDSAMYLCASSLGSTSTDTQYFGPGTRLTVL.

V and J are TRBV4-3 and TRBJ1-2, with D maybe TRBD1 (6 bases). Germline assignment: CDR1 LGHNA and CDR2 YSLEER. The CDR3 totals 15 residues. Trimming left V 4 bases short and J 7 bases short, with 19 bases between. CDR3 loop: CASSPNRAGAGGYTF. The CDR3 bases are TGCGCCAGCAGCCCAAACCGGGCAGGGGCGGGTGGCTACACCTTC.

The chain employs TRBV2 and TRBJ1-4; 7 bases are shared with TRBD1. V shed 6 bases, J shed 5 bases, and the junction held 9 bases outside the gene matches. Germline V gene lookup returns CDR1 SNHLY and CDR2 FYNNEI. This CDR3 has 15 residues. The chain's CDR3 is CASSGPGQPNEKLFF. For the CDR3, the DNA is TGTGCCAGCAGCGGACCGGGACAGCCAAATGAAAAACTGTTTTTT. The whole variable domain, remainder taken from reference TRBV2 and TRBJ1-4, is EPEVTQTPSHQVTQMGQEVILRCVPISNHLYFYWYRQILGQKVEFLVSFYNNEISEKSEIFDDQFSVERPDGSNFTLKIRSTKLEDSAMYFCASSGPGQPNEKLFFGSGTQLSVL.

This clone was seen a handful of times. The genes are TRBV5-1 and TRBJ2-7; TRBD1 matches at 9 bases. CDR1 is SGHRS, CDR2 YFSETQ, per germline. The CDR3 consists of 14 residues. V lost 4 bases and J lost 4; bases outside the gene matches: 6. The CDR3 sequence: CASSRQGGGYEQYF. In DNA form, the CDR3 reads TGCGCCAGCAGCCGACAGGGGGGTGGTTACGAGCAGTACTTC.

This rearrangement joins TRBV5-8 to TRBJ2-5; 10 nucleotides line up with TRBD2. Germline loops: CDR1 SGHTS, CDR2 YDEGEE. V gave up 0 bases and J gave up 1 base; unmatched junction bases: 0. The CDR3 has 15 amino acids. CDR3 region: CASSLGTSGQETQYF. Written as DNA, the CDR3 is TGTGCCAGCAGCTTGGGGACTAGCGGCCAAGAGACCCAGTACTTC.

V and J are TRBV18 and TRBJ1-2; tentatively, D is TRBD1 (5 bases). Trimming pared 6 bases from V and 8 bases from J, leaving 10 bases between. There are 11 residues in the CDR3. The germline V gene encodes CDR1 KGHSH and CDR2 LQKENI. CDR3: CASSSGGGYTF. The CDR3 DNA is TGTGCCAGCTCGTCGGGGGGAGGCTACACCTTC. Full variable domain (remainder filled in from reference TRBV18 and TRBJ1-2): NAGVMQNPRHLVRRRGQEARLRCSPMKGHSHVYWYRQLPEEGLKFMVYLQKENIIDESGMPKERFSAEFPKEGPSILRIQQVVRGDSAAYFCASSSGGGYTFGSGTRLTVV.

This clone has just one count. V is TRBV4-1 and J is TRBJ2-7, with 10 bases fitting TRBD2. V trimming: 2 bases; J trimming: 7 bases; junction bases outside the gene matches: 8. The CDR3 has 15 residues. Germline CDR1 reads MGHRA; CDR2 reads YSYEKL. The CDR3 is CASSQHTSGTGEQYF. CDR3 coding DNA: TGCGCCAGCAGCCAACACACTAGCGGGACGGGGGAGCAGTACTTC.

This chain joins TRBV5-4 and TRBJ2-7; tentatively, D is TRBD1 (5 bases). The CDR3 loop spans 14 amino acids. With 0 bases removed from V and 3 bases from J, the gap between germline ends came to 10 bases. In germline, CDR1 is SGHNT, CDR2 YYREEE (reference sequence). The CDR3 DNA follows: TGTGCCAGCAGCTTGGGGGGCAGCGACTACGAGCAGTACGTC. This encodes CASSLGGSDYEQYV.

This rearrangement joins TRBV18 to TRBJ1-5, with TRBD1 matching over 7 bases. Germline V gives CDR1 KGHSH, CDR2 LQKENI. CDR3 size: 18 residues. J gave up 6 bases and V 3 bases, and 17 bases lay outside the gene matches. CDR3: CASSPVGQVGIIGQPQHF. DNA for the CDR3: TGTGCCAGCTCACCGGTCGGACAGGTCGGTATTATAGGTCAGCCCCAGCATTTT.

This clone appeared a few times. This CDR3 is CASSPGLAFTDTQYF. CDR3 DNA: TGTGCCAGCAGCCCGGGACTAGCCTTCACAGATACGCAGTATTTT. The chain links TRBV7-9 to TRBJ2-3; TRBD2 matches 9 bases. V lost 5 bases to trimming and J lost 2 bases; unmatched junction nucleotides: 5. The length of the CDR3 is 15 residues. Looked up from germline, CDR1 is SEHNR and CDR2 is FQNEAQ (reference sequence).

The rearrangement links TRBV2 to TRBJ2-1; D may be TRBD1 (5 bases). The V end was cut by 8 bases, the J end by 4 bases, with 12 bases between. Per germline, CDR1 SNHLY and CDR2 FYNNEI. CDR3 length: 13 residues. The CDR3 DNA is TGTGCCAGCGGGGCAGGGAATTACAATGAGCAGTTCTTC. Its protein is CASGAGNYNEQFF.